The 4 T cell receptor beta chains below all came from one sample that was sequenced in a study of shared clonotypes between healthy human individuals. Generated by immunoSEQ multiplex PCR, the TCRdb table keeps only in-frame clones and is missing some. The data hold over a million clones, with approximately 72% observed a single time. Sequenced sample: memory CD4+ T cells sorted from blood. Noted subset: CD45RA-negative fraction. Receptors were obtained from a man aged 18 to 30 in good health.

About this clone itself: At the DNA level, this CDR3 is encoded by other sequences in the same sample as well. The J gene is TRBJ2-7, the V gene TRBV11-2; D is unresolved. The germline V and J ends were trimmed by 5 bases and 2 bases, with 4 bases remaining between them. The CDR3 is 11 residues long. CDR1 is SGHAT, CDR2 FQNNGV, per germline. CDR3 sequence (DNA): TGTGCCAGCAGCGGACCCTACGAGCAGTACTTC. It specifies CASSGPYEQYF.

The rearrangement joins TRBV29-1 to TRBJ2-1; either TRBD1 or TRBD2 may fit D (5 bases each). CDR1 is SQVTM, CDR2 ANQGSEA, per germline. The CDR3 sequence is 13 residues long. Trimming took off 8 bases at V and 9 bases at J, with 20 bases between the two ends. The CDR3 bases are TGCAGCACCTCCGGGACGGGGTCGGGTGAGCAGTTCTTC. Amino acids: CSTSGTGSGEQFF.

The rearrangement links TRBV5-1 to TRBJ2-1; TRBD1 might be the D (6 bases). The V end was cut by 3 bases, the J end by 0 bases, with 10 bases between. CDR1 and CDR2 from the germline V gene are SGHRS and YFSETQ. CDR3 size: 15 residues. The CDR3 sequence is CASSSQGPSYNEQFF. CDR3 DNA: TGCGCCAGCAGCTCTCAGGGGCCCTCCTACAATGAGCAGTTCTTC.

The chain links TRBV27 to TRBJ2-1; D gene uncertain. V was pared by 4 bases and J by 5 bases, with 12 bases between. Germline V lookup: CDR1 MNHEY, CDR2 SMNVEV (reference sequence). This CDR3 has 14 amino acids. DNA of the CDR3: TGTGCCAGCAGTTCGGCGAGGTCCAACAATGAGCAGTTCTTC. Translating it yields CASSSARSNNEQFF.